Below are 28 T cell receptor beta chains sequenced from a single sample in a study of shared clonotypes between healthy human individuals. Data came from immunoSEQ multiplex PCR; TCRdb stores just in-frame clones and leaves some out. This sample carries 2 million to 2.5 million clones, approximately 96% of them seen once, and the ten largest clones take around 0.13%. The sample taken for sequencing was naive CD4+ T cells sorted from blood. Subset noted: CD45RA+ positively selected. The receptors come from a man in his late teens or twenties in good health.

The sample holds one count of this clone. The V call is TRBV13, the J call TRBJ1-3; 8 bases map to TRBD1. The CDR3 covers 13 residues. Germline lookup yields CDR1 PRHDT and CDR2 FYEKMQ (reference sequence). After removal of 2 bases from V and 7 bases from J, the junction contained 1 base not matched to a gene. DNA for the CDR3: TGTGCCAGCAGCTTACAGGGGGCTAACACCATATATTTT. It translates to CASSLQGANTIYF.

The genes are TRBV2 and TRBJ2-7; D unresolved. The CDR3 length is 14 residues. Germline V gene lookup returns CDR1 SNHLY and CDR2 FYNNEI. The germline V and J ends were trimmed by 7 bases and 1 base, with 14 bases remaining between them. Here the CDR3 DNA reads TGTGCCAGCAAAGTTTTGGCAGGTTCCTACGAGCAGTACTTC. Translation: CASKVLAGSYEQYF.

The chain combines TRBV11-2 with TRBJ2-7, with D hard to call. The V gene's germline CDR1 is SGHAT and CDR2 FQNNGV. V was clipped by 8 bases and J by 6 bases, with 29 bases between them. CDR3 length: 17 amino acids. The CDR3 nucleotides are TGTGCCAGCTTTAAGGGCGTCTGGGGTTCTCCCCAACTCGAGCAGTACTTC. It is translated as CASFKGVWGSPQLEQYF.

This chain's CDR3 is CASSPSNTGELFF. CDR3 DNA sequence: TGTGCCAGCAGCCCTTCGAACACCGGGGAGCTGTTTTTT. The gene calls are TRBV11-2 and TRBJ2-2; D is unresolved. This CDR3 comprises 13 residues. Trimming removed 5 bases from V and 0 bases from J, with 4 bases in between. In germline, CDR1 is SGHAT, CDR2 FQNNGV.

This clone was observed a single time. The rearrangement links TRBV7-6 to TRBJ1-5; D perhaps matches TRBD1 (6 bases). Trimming stripped 6 bases from V and 3 bases from J, with 9 bases between. The V gene's germline CDR1 is SGHVS and CDR2 FNYEAQ. The CDR3 sequence is 13 residues long. The CDR3 DNA is TGTGCCAGCAGTCGGGACACCAATCAGCCCCAGCATTTT. Translating it yields CASSRDTNQPQHF.

V usage is TRBV29-1 and J usage is TRBJ2-1, with TRBD1 matching 7 bases. Germline CDR1 is SQVTM and CDR2 is ANQGSEA. The CDR3 runs 14 residues. Trimming cost V 8 bases and J 4 bases; bases outside gene matches: 11. CDR3 residues: CSTPRGPSYNEQFF. DNA of the CDR3: TGCAGCACTCCAAGGGGGCCTTCTTACAATGAGCAGTTCTTC.

This sequence joins TRBV6-5 and TRBJ2-5; TRBD1 aligns across 7 bases. Looked up from germline, CDR1 is MNHEY and CDR2 is SVGAGI. This CDR3 has 12 residues. The J segment lost 7 bases and the V segment lost 5 bases, leaving 4 bases of the junction unmatched. The chain's CDR3 is CASSRDRGTQYF. The CDR3, as DNA: TGTGCCAGCAGTCGGGACAGAGGGACCCAGTACTTC.

The gene calls are TRBV7-3 and TRBJ2-3, with 9 bases identical to TRBD2. After removal of 3 bases from V and 6 bases from J, the junction contained 4 bases not matched to a gene. In germline, CDR1 is SGHTA, CDR2 FQGTGA. The CDR3 runs 14 residues. The CDR3 loop is CASSFSSGGDTQYF. CDR3 sequence (DNA): TGTGCCAGCAGCTTTAGCAGCGGGGGGGATACGCAGTATTTT.

This chain connects TRBV5-4 to TRBJ1-2, with 12 nucleotides matching TRBD1. The J segment lost 7 bases and the V segment lost 4 bases, leaving 5 bases of the junction unmatched. This CDR3 has 14 residues. Germline CDR1 is SGHNT and CDR2 is YYREEE (reference sequence). CDR3 in DNA: TGTGCCAGCAGCGGGACAGGGGGCGCGTTTGGCTACACCTTC. This gives the protein CASSGTGGAFGYTF.

This clone was detected only once. The chain is built from TRBV7-9 and TRBJ2-2, with TRBD2 identical over 12 bases. The CDR3 spans 17 residues. Germline CDR1 is SEHNR and CDR2 is FQNEAQ (reference sequence). V gave up 7 bases and J gave up 0 bases; unmatched junction bases: 6. The CDR3 DNA reads TGTGCCAGCAACGGACTAGCGGGAATTTCGAACACCGGGGAGCTGTTTTTT. It is translated as CASNGLAGISNTGELFF.

The sample holds one count of this clone. The CDR3 DNA follows: TGTGCCAGCTCCCGGGGGACTGATTTAGAAGCTTTCTTT. Translated: CASSRGTDLEAFF. The chain recombines TRBV18 with TRBJ1-1, with TRBD1 as a possible D gene (5 bases). Germline assignment: CDR1 KGHSH and CDR2 LQKENI. Trimming took 6 bases from V and 8 from J, leaving 16 bases between them. This CDR3 spans 13 amino acids.

This chain uses TRBV19 with TRBJ1-4; TRBD1 might be the D (6 bases). V was trimmed by 5 bases and J by 1 base, leaving 11 bases between them. This CDR3 spans 15 amino acids. CDR1 is LNHDA and CDR2 is SQIVND in the germline V gene (reference sequence). CDR3 region: CASSLLRGTNEKLFF. The CDR3 region has the DNA TGTGCCAGTAGTCTCCTCAGGGGAACTAATGAAAAACTGTTTTTT.

This sequence joins TRBV18 and TRBJ1-1; D possibly corresponds to TRBD1 (5 bases). The CDR3 totals 14 residues. Germline loops: CDR1 KGHSH, CDR2 LQKENI. V was trimmed by 6 bases and J by 0 bases, leaving 11 bases between them. DNA of the CDR3: TGTGCCAGCTCCTCCCGGGGGATGAACACTGAAGCTTTCTTT. Amino acid sequence: CASSSRGMNTEAFF.

The chain couples TRBV7-9 to TRBJ2-2, with D perhaps matching TRBD2 (6 bases). The CDR3 spans 16 residues. Germline V lookup: CDR1 SEHNR, CDR2 FQNEAQ (reference sequence). The germline V and J ends were trimmed by 1 base and 1 base, with 10 bases remaining between them. The CDR3 here is CASSLVWGENTGELFF. The CDR3 DNA sequence: TGTGCCAGCAGCTTAGTATGGGGGGAGAACACCGGGGAGCTGTTTTTT.

The V gene is TRBV5-4, the J gene TRBJ2-5; perhaps TRBD1 as D (6 bases). Per germline, CDR1 SGHNT and CDR2 YYREEE (reference sequence). Trimming shortened V by 3 bases and J by 10 bases, and 22 bases separated the two germline ends. The CDR3 covers 15 residues. CDR3 sequence reads: CASSSDLHGLGGQYF. The CDR3 DNA is TGTGCCAGCAGCTCCGACTTACACGGCCTAGGGGGCCAGTACTTC.

This chain connects TRBV10-1 to TRBJ1-3, with 7 positions matching TRBD1. CDR1 is WNHNN and CDR2 is SYGVQD in the germline V gene (reference sequence). V lost 0 bases, J lost 2 bases, and 10 bases stayed unmatched. This CDR3 is 18 amino acids long. The CDR3 DNA is TGCGCCAGCAGTGAGTCGAATCCCTCTACAGGGGCTGGAAACACCATATATTTT. Translated, it gives CASSESNPSTGAGNTIYF.

The chain recombines TRBV6-5 with TRBJ2-3, with TRBD1 matching 10 bases. The CDR3 runs 15 residues. Losses at the gene ends were 5 bases for V and 2 bases for J; bases not matched to a gene: 4. Germline assignment: CDR1 MNHEY and CDR2 SVGAGI. The CDR3 DNA reads as TGTGCCAGCAGTGCGGGACAGGGGTACACAGATACGCAGTATTTT. Amino acids: CASSAGQGYTDTQYF.

Note on this clone: Possible read error: a much larger clone is one base away. The same CDR3 also results from other DNA sequences found in this sample. The V gene is TRBV7-2, the J gene TRBJ2-5, with D hard to call. CDR3 length: 11 amino acids. The germline gives CDR1 SGHTA, CDR2 FQGNSA. V shed 1 base and J shed 7 bases, with 4 bases lying between them. CDR3 protein: CASSLGGTQYF. The CDR3 DNA follows: TGTGCCAGCAGCTTAGGGGGGACCCAGTACTTC.

The chain has TRBV11-3 and TRBJ2-2; D possibly corresponds to TRBD2 (5 bases). The CDR3 length is 16 residues. Germline V gene data show CDR1 as SGHNT and CDR2 as YENEEA. Deletions cut 4 bases from V and 4 bases from J, with 16 bases between. CDR3 protein: CASSSRWERSTGELFF. For the CDR3, the DNA is TGTGCCAGCAGCTCGCGGTGGGAGCGTAGCACCGGGGAGCTGTTTTTT.

The chain joins TRBV10-3 to TRBJ1-1; D is uncertain. Germline assignment: CDR1 ENHRY and CDR2 SYGVKD. The germline V and J ends were trimmed by 2 bases and 1 base, with 2 bases remaining between them. The CDR3 covers 12 residues. CDR3 DNA sequence: TGTGCCATCAGTGAGGAGAACACTGAAGCTTTCTTT. Translation: CAISEENTEAFF.

This chain connects TRBV5-4 to TRBJ2-7; 8 bases are a match to TRBD2. Germline lookup yields CDR1 SGHNT and CDR2 YYREEE (reference sequence). CDR3 length: 15 residues. Trimming at V came to 2 bases and at J to 3 bases, leaving 7 bases not matched to a gene. CDR3: CASSLSAGALYEQYF. The CDR3 DNA is TGTGCCAGCAGCTTATCAGCGGGGGCCCTCTACGAGCAGTACTTC.

V is TRBV28 and J is TRBJ1-5; D ambiguous. In germline, CDR1 is MDHEN, CDR2 SYDVKM. The CDR3 has 12 amino acids. Trimming cost V 8 bases and J 9 bases, with 14 bases left between them. CDR3 region: CASVPTAGPQHF. The CDR3 region has the DNA TGTGCCAGCGTCCCAACCGCGGGGCCCCAGCATTTT.

On this clone itself: The identical CDR3 is also encoded by other nucleotide sequences in the sample. This chain connects TRBV6-5 to TRBJ1-2; D gene unclear. Germline CDR1 is MNHEY and CDR2 is SVGAGI. V lost 0 bases, J lost 5 bases, and 7 bases lay in between. The CDR3 runs 13 residues. CDR3 sequence (DNA): TGTGCCAGCAGTTACTCTGAAGGGTATGGCTACACCTTC. Its protein product is CASSYSEGYGYTF.

The chain uses TRBV11-2 and TRBJ2-7, with D uncertain. V shed 2 bases and J shed 4 bases, with 12 bases lying between them. This CDR3 spans 14 amino acids. CDR1 is SGHAT, CDR2 FQNNGV, per germline. The CDR3 region is CASSLNQLEYEQYF. The CDR3 DNA reads TGTGCCAGCAGCTTAAACCAGTTGGAATACGAGCAGTACTTC.

The chain couples TRBV19 to TRBJ2-7; D unclear. The CDR3 consists of 13 residues. Germline values: CDR1 LNHDA, CDR2 SQIVND (reference sequence). V was pared by 7 bases and J by 0 bases, with 10 bases between. The DNA of the CDR3 is TGTGCCAGTAAGTCCAGAGGCTCCTACGAGCAGTACTTC. Translated, it gives CASKSRGSYEQYF. The full variable domain, completed using reference TRBV19 and TRBJ2-7, is DGGITQSPKYLFRKEGQNVTLSCEQNLNHDAMYWYRQDPGQGLRLIYYSQIVNDFQKGDIAEGYSVSREKKESFPLTVTSAQKNPTAFYLCASKSRGSYEQYFGPGTRLTVT.

The chain joins TRBV29-1 to TRBJ2-3; the D gene is possibly TRBD1 (6 bases). The germline V gene has CDR1 SQVTM and CDR2 ANQGSEA. CDR3 length: 13 residues. Trimming stripped 7 bases from V and 2 bases from J, with 13 bases between. Written as DNA, the CDR3 is TGCAGCGACCAGGGGCAGTACACAGATACGCAGTATTTT. It yields the protein CSDQGQYTDTQYF.

The chain uses TRBV6-5 and TRBJ2-7, with unresolved D. V was clipped by 7 bases and J by 3 bases, with 4 bases between them. This CDR3 contains 10 residues. Germline CDR1 and CDR2: MNHEY and SVGAGI. The CDR3 reads CASNLYEQYF. The DNA for the CDR3 is TGTGCCAGCAATCTCTACGAGCAGTACTTC.

The chain uses TRBV6-5 and TRBJ2-7; possible D gene TRBD2, 5 bases. From germline, CDR1 is MNHEY and CDR2 SVGAGI. The CDR3 runs to 16 residues. V gave up 2 bases and J gave up 2 bases, with 16 bases separating them. CDR3 in amino acids: CASSYLSGAVPYEQYF. The CDR3 coding sequence is TGTGCCAGCAGTTACCTGTCTGGAGCGGTACCCTACGAGCAGTACTTC.